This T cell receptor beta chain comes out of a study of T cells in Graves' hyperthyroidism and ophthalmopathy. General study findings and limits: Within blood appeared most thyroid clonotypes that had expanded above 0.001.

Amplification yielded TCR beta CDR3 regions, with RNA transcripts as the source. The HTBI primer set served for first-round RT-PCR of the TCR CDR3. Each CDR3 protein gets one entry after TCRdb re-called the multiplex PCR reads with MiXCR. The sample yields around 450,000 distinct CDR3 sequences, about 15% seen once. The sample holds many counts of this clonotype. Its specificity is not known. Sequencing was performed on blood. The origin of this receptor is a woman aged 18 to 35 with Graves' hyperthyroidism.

The CDR3 is CSATKTGPNTEAFF. The CDR3, as DNA: TGCAGTGCTACAAAGACAGGGCCTAACACTGAAGCTTTCTTT. The V and J genes are TRBV20-1 and TRBJ1-1; TRBD1 matches 7 bases. The CDR3 loop spans 14 amino acids. In germline, CDR1 is DFQATT, CDR2 SNEGSKA (reference sequence). J lost 2 bases, V lost 4 bases, and 7 bases had no gene match.